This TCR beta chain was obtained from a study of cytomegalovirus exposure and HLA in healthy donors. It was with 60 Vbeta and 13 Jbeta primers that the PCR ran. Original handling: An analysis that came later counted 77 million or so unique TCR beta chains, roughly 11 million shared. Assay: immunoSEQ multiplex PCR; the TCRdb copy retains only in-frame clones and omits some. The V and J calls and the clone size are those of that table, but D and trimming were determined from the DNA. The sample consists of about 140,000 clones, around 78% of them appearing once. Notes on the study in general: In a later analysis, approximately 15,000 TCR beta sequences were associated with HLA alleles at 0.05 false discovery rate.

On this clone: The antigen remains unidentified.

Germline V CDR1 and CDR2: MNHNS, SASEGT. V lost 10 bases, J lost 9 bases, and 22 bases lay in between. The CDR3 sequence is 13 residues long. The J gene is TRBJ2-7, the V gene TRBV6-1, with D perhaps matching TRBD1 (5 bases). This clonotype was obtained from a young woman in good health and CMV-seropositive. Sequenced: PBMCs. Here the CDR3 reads CATEVIHRSGQYF. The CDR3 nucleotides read TGTGCCACCGAGGTAATCCACAGGTCCGGGCAGTACTTC.